These T cell receptor beta chains were read from a single sample in a study of blood T cell repertoires in COVID-19. Clones were read by immunoSEQ multiplex PCR, and TCRdb kept only the in-frame ones, dropping some. Here the sample spans about 180,000 clones, roughly 86% being singletons. The sample consisted of PBMCs or T cells enriched from blood (not recorded which). The receptors shown here come from a woman between 25 and 40 years old who had recovered from COVID-19. The CDR3 runs from the conserved cysteine through the conserved F or W. A D gene is named only where the DNA matches it firmly. The size of a clone is reported for some rows only, either as once, few or many, or as a class for expanded clones.

clone size,V gene,D gene,J gene,CDR3 DNA,CDR3 protein
-,TRBV12-2,-,TRBJ1-1,TGTGCAAGTCGCTCCTCTAATCTAGTGGAGGCCCATCTATGGACTGAAGCTTTCTTT,CASRSSNLVEAHLWTEAFF
-,TRBV5-8,-,TRBJ1-1,TGTGCCAGCAGCCTCAGACTCCTGAACACTGAAGCTTTCTTT,CASSLRLLNTEAFF
-,TRBV28,TRBD1,TRBJ2-5,TGTGCCAGCAGCCCCCTGACAGGGAACCAAGAGACCCAGTACTTC,CASSPLTGNQETQYF
once,TRBV10-3,TRBD1,TRBJ1-2,TGTGCCATCAGTGCCGGGGACAGGGGAGGAGGGAACTATGGCTACACCTTC,CAISAGDRGGGNYGYTF
-,TRBV12-2,-,TRBJ1-1,TGTGCAAGTCGGCCTCCGGGACACCAGAACACTGAAGCTTTCTTT,CASRPPGHQNTEAFF
-,TRBV7-9,TRBD1,TRBJ1-6,TGTGCCAGCAGCTTACTGACAGGGGCGCGGAACTCACCCCTCCACTTT,CASSLLTGARNSPLHF
-,TRBV18,TRBD2,TRBJ2-7,TGTGCCAGCTCACCGACCAGCGGGATCGACGAGCAGTACTTC,CASSPTSGIDEQYF
-,TRBV5-1,-,TRBJ1-1,TGCGCCAGCAGCTTTCCGGGGGAGCACACTGAAGCTTTCTTT,CASSFPGEHTEAFF
-,TRBV6-1,-,TRBJ1-1,TGTGCCAGCAGTGAGGCTATAAGGGGTAACACTGAAGCTTTCTTT,CASSEAIRGNTEAFF
-,TRBV2,-,TRBJ1-1,TGTGCCAGCAGACAGGGAAGTTCGAACACTGAAGCTTTCTTT,CASRQGSSNTEAFF
few,TRBV5-8,-,TRBJ1-1,TGTGCCAGCACCCCAAGAGGAACTGAAGCTTTCTTT,CASTPRGTEAFF
-,TRBV27,-,TRBJ1-1,TGTGCCAGCAGTTCCCTCGGACAGTTCATGAACACTGAAGCTTTCTTT,CASSSLGQFMNTEAFF
-,TRBV5-1,-,TRBJ1-1,TGCGCCAGCAGCCCTCCAGGAGGGGCCACTGAAGCTTTCTTT,CASSPPGGATEAFF
-,TRBV10-1,TRBD1,TRBJ2-7,TGCGCCAGCAGTGAGTCGGGACAGGGATCGTGGGAGCAGTACTTC,CASSESGQGSWEQYF
-,TRBV2,-,TRBJ2-5,TGTGCCAGCAGTGATCCCCAAACTCAAGCCCTGTACTTC,CASSDPQTQALYF
-,TRBV5-3,TRBD1,TRBJ1-5,TGTGCCAGAAGCTTGGAACAGGGGATGATGGAGCCCCAGCATTTT,CARSLEQGMMEPQHF
once,TRBV28,-,TRBJ2-7,TGTGCCAGCAGTTTAACAGGGTACGACTACGAGCAGTACTTC,CASSLTGYDYEQYF
-,TRBV6-5,-,TRBJ1-2,TGTGCCAGCAACCAACAGGGATCAGGGTATGGCTACACCTTC,CASNQQGSGYGYTF
-,TRBV5-1,TRBD2,TRBJ2-5,TGCGCCAGCAGCGTGATGGACGGGGAGGGGACCCAGTACTTC,CASSVMDGEGTQYF
-,TRBV19,TRBD1,TRBJ1-3,TGTGCCAGTATGGGACAGCACTCTGGAAACACCATATATTTT,CASMGQHSGNTIYF
-,TRBV28,-,TRBJ1-1,TGTGCCAGCAGTATTACATTGAGGGGGACTGAAGCTTTCTTT,CASSITLRGTEAFF
few,TRBV27,TRBD2,TRBJ2-1,TGTGCCAGCAAATTAGATTGGGCTAGCGGGAGCAATGAGCAGTTCTTC,CASKLDWASGSNEQFF
few,TRBV27,TRBD1,TRBJ1-2,TGTGCCAGCACCCGGACAGGGGGAAGGGGCTACACCTTC,CASTRTGGRGYTF
-,TRBV5-4,TRBD1,TRBJ2-5,TGTGCCAGCAGCTCTCCCGGGACAGGGGGCGGCCAAGAGACCCAGTACTTC,CASSSPGTGGGQETQYF
once,TRBV28,-,TRBJ1-6,TGTGCCAGCAGTTTATCCGGGTCACCCCTCCACTTT,CASSLSGSPLHF
few,TRBV28,-,TRBJ2-7,TGTGCCAGCACCCGATCCGGGTTCTACGAGCAGTACTTC,CASTRSGFYEQYF
-,TRBV25-1,TRBD1,TRBJ1-2,TGTGCCAGCAGTGCCGGGACAGGCATCGGTGGCTACACCTTC,CASSAGTGIGGYTF
-,TRBV18,-,TRBJ2-5,TGTGCCAGCTCACCTGAGCGCTTAATGGAGACCCAGTACTTC,CASSPERLMETQYF
-,TRBV27,-,TRBJ1-3,TGTGCCAGCAGACCTTTGAGCTCTGGAAACACCATATATTTT,CASRPLSSGNTIYF
few,TRBV27,TRBD1,TRBJ2-5,TGTGCCAGCAGTTTATCGACAGGGCCGGAGACCCAGTACTTC,CASSLSTGPETQYF
-,TRBV23-1,TRBD2,TRBJ2-3,TGCGCCAGCAGTCAACCAGCGGGAAGCACAGATACGCAGTATTTT,CASSQPAGSTDTQYF
-,TRBV28,TRBD1,TRBJ2-5,TGTGCCAGCAGACGGGACAGGGCTCGAGAGACCCAGTACTTC,CASRRDRARETQYF
-,TRBV28,-,TRBJ2-7,TGTGCCAGCAGTAGCGGACGGTGGAGCTCCTACGAGCAGTACTTC,CASSSGRWSSYEQYF
-,TRBV9,TRBD1,TRBJ2-7,TGTGCCAGCAGCCAGACAGGGGGAAACGAGCAGTACTTC,CASSQTGGNEQYF
-,TRBV3-1/TRBV3-2,TRBD1,TRBJ2-7,TGTGCCAGCAGCCCCCGGACAGGGGGCTACGAGCAGTACTTC,CASSPRTGGYEQYF
-,TRBV21-1,-,TRBJ1-2,TGTGCCAGCACCGGGACAGGGGGTTTCCACAACTATGGCTACACCTTC,CASTGTGGFHNYGYTF
-,TRBV5-1,TRBD1,TRBJ1-1,TGCGCCAGCAGCTCCGGCGGGACAGGAGGGACTGAAGCTTTCTTT,CASSSGGTGGTEAFF
few,TRBV4-2,-,TRBJ2-7,TGTGCCAGCAGCCAAGTTTGGACTTTCCCTTACGAGCAGTACTTC,CASSQVWTFPYEQYF
-,TRBV5-3,-,TRBJ1-5,TGTGCCAGAAGCTTGGCACAGGAGCAATGGTACTATGGGTATACCTCCTTTTCCAATCAGCCCCAGCATTTT,CARSLAQEQWYYGYTSFSNQPQHF
-,TRBV7-9,-,TRBJ2-5,TGTGCCAGCAGCCCATACGGTGCGACCCAGTACTTC,CASSPYGATQYF
many,TRBV28,TRBD1,TRBJ2-3,TGTGCCAGCAGTTTAGGACAGGGGGCCACAGATACGCAGTATTTT,CASSLGQGATDTQYF
-,TRBV5-4,-,TRBJ1-1,TGTGCCAGCAGCTTCCTTGGCAGGGCTAACACTGAAGCTTTCTTT,CASSFLGRANTEAFF
-,TRBV28,TRBD1,TRBJ2-7,TGTGCCAGCAGCAAAGCGACAGGGGCCGTCCCCTACGAGCAGTACTTC,CASSKATGAVPYEQYF
-,TRBV7-6,TRBD2,TRBJ2-1,TGTGCCAGCAGCTCGTTGGATCCCGCGACTAGCGGATTTAGGAATGAGCAGTTCTTC,CASSSLDPATSGFRNEQFF
-,TRBV27,TRBD1,TRBJ1-5,TGTGCCAGCAGTTCCGCGGGACAGCAAAATCAGCCCCAGCATTTT,CASSSAGQQNQPQHF
-,TRBV29-1,TRBD1,TRBJ2-1,TGCAGCGTTGAGTCAGGGGGCTTTAATGAGCAGTTCTTC,CSVESGGFNEQFF
-,TRBV11-2,-,TRBJ2-7,TGTGCCAGCAGCTTAGGTTCCCAGGGTTACTACGAGCAGTACTTC,CASSLGSQGYYEQYF
-,TRBV2,-,TRBJ1-1,TGTGCCAGCAGTGAATCGAGGGGACAACTGAACACTGAAGCTTTCTTT,CASSESRGQLNTEAFF
few,TRBV4-1,TRBD2,TRBJ2-1,TGCGCCAGCAGCCAAGGTCGGACTAGTGGTCTTGAGCAGTTCTTC,CASSQGRTSGLEQFF
-,TRBV6-6,TRBD1,TRBJ2-7,TGTGCCAGCAGTACCAGGACAGGGCTCTCCTACGAGCAGTACTTC,CASSTRTGLSYEQYF
-,TRBV6-5,TRBD2,TRBJ2-5,TGTGCCAGCAGTTTTACCGGGACTAGGGTCGGGGAGACCCAGTACTTC,CASSFTGTRVGETQYF
-,TRBV6-5,-,TRBJ1-1,TGTGCCAGCAGTTACTCTTACAGGGCTGAAGCTTTCTTT,CASSYSYRAEAFF
-,TRBV10-1,TRBD1,TRBJ2-7,TGCGCCAGCAGTGAGCAGAGATTCAGGGACAGCTACGAGCAGTACTTC,CASSEQRFRDSYEQYF
-,TRBV28,-,TRBJ1-2,TGTGCCAGCAGTTTACAGCGATGGGATGGCTACACCTTC,CASSLQRWDGYTF
-,TRBV30,TRBD1,TRBJ1-2,TGTGCCTGGCGACCCTCCGGGACAGGCCTTGTAGGAACCTTC,CAWRPSGTGLVGTF